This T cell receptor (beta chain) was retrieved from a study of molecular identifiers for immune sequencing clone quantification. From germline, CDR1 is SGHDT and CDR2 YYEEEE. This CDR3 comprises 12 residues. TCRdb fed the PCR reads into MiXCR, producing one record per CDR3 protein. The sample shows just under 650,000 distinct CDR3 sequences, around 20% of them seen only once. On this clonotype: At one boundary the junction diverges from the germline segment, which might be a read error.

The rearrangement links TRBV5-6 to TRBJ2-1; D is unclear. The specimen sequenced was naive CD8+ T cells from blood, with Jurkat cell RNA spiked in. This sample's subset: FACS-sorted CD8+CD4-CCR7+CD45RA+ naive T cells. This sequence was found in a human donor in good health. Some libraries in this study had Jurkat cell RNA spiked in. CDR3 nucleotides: TGTGCCTGCAGCTCCACGGGTAATGAGCAGTTCTTC. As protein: CACSSTGNEQFF.